This passage covers 3 T cell receptor beta chains from one sample sequenced in a study of blood T cells in healthy people across ages. Alongside a J-beta primer mix, a sample-barcoded 5' primer served in a second PCR lasting roughly 6 to 11 cycles. TCRdb re-derived calls from the 5' RACE reads in MiXCR, one entry per CDR3 protein. Of some 710,000 distinct CDR3 sequences in the sample, 46% were seen once. The source material was blood. The source of these receptors is a man older than 75 in good health.

Note on this clonotype: A single base separates this from a much larger clone, so it may be a read error. The gene calls are TRBV29-1 and TRBJ2-1; 7 bases match TRBD1. The assigned J gene may be wrong: the sequence end matches TRBJ2-7 better. The CDR3 extends over 14 amino acids. Germline CDR1 reads SQVTM; CDR2 reads ANQGSEA. CDR3 nucleotides: TGCAGCGGCGGTGACTACGGGGACAGCTACGAGCAGTACTTC. Residues: CSGGDYGDSYEQYF.

The chain has TRBV5-1 and TRBJ2-5; D tentatively fits TRBD1 or TRBD2 (5 bases each). The CDR3 totals 12 residues. V dropped 3 bases and J dropped 11 bases, with 14 bases sitting between them. Germline assignment: CDR1 SGHRS and CDR2 YFSETQ. CDR3 coding DNA: TGCGCCAGCAGCTGGGGGAACAATGAGCAGTACTTC. As protein: CASSWGNNEQYF.

This chain joins TRBV6-5 and TRBJ2-4; 10 bases align to TRBD2. Losses at the gene ends were 8 bases for V and 13 bases for J; bases not matched to a gene: 11. Germline V gene lookup returns CDR1 MNHEY and CDR2 SVGAGI. This CDR3 comprises 13 residues. The CDR3 loop is CASRIGTSVEQYF. The CDR3 DNA is TGTGCCAGCCGTATCGGGACTAGCGTGGAGCAGTACTTC.